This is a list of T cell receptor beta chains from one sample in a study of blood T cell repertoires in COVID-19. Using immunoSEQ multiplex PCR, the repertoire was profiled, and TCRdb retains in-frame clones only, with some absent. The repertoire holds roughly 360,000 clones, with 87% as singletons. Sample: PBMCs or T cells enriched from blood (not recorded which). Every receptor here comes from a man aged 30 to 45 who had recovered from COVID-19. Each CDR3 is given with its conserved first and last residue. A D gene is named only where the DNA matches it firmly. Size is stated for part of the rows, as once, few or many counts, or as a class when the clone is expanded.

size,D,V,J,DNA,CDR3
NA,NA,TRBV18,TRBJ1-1,TGTGCCAGCTCACCACCGGCGGGGAACACTGAAGCTTTCTTT,CASSPPAGNTEAFF
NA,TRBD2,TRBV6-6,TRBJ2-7,TGTGCCAGCAGTCTAGCGGGTAGGCGGGGGACGGTCTACGAGCAGTACTTC,CASSLAGRRGTVYEQYF
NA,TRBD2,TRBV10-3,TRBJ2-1,TGTGCCATCAGTGTACGCGGGGGGACCCACAATGAGCAGTTCTTC,CAISVRGGTHNEQFF
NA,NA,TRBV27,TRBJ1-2,TGTGCCACACACTCCCCCACAGAAGGCCATGGCTACACCTTC,CATHSPTEGHGYTF
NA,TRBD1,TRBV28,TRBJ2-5,TGTGCCAGCATGCCCCAGGGGGCTCAAGAGACCCAGTACTTC,CASMPQGAQETQYF
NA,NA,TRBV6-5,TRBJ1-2,TGTGCCAGCAAGCGTTTAGATGGCTACACCTTC,CASKRLDGYTF
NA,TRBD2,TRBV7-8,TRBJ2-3,TGTGCCAGCAGCGTTTTAGCGGGGGGGAGGGCAGATACGCAGTATTTT,CASSVLAGGRADTQYF
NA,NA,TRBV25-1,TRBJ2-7,TGTGCCAGCAGTGAACAGGGTTCGTCCTACGAGCAGTACTTC,CASSEQGSSYEQYF
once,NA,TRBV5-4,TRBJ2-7,TGTGCCAGCAGCTTGGCCAGTGGCACGGGGATTCCCTACGAGCAGTACTTC,CASSLASGTGIPYEQYF
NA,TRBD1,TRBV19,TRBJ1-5,TGTGCCAGTAGTCCGCAGGACAGGGTCCCCATTAAGGGAGGCAATCAGCCCCAGCATTTT,CASSPQDRVPIKGGNQPQHF
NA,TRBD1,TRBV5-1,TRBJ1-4,TGCGCCAGCAGCCCGGGGGACAGGACTACTAATGAAAAACTGTTTTTT,CASSPGDRTTNEKLFF
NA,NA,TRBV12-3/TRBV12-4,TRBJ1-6,TGTGCCAGCAGGGACAGATGGAATTCACCCCTCCACTTT,CASRDRWNSPLHF
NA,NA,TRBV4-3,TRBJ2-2,TGCGCCAGCAGCCAAGAGGGGGCAGCCACTACGAGCACCGGGGAGCTGTTTTTT,CASSQEGAATTSTGELFF
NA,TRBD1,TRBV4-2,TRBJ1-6,TGTGCCAGCAGCCAAGATCTTAGTCGACAGGGGCCTTCACCCCTCCACTTT,CASSQDLSRQGPSPLHF
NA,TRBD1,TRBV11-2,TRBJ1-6,TGTGCCAGCAGCTTAAACTCCGGGACAGCTCATTCACCCCTCCACTTT,CASSLNSGTAHSPLHF
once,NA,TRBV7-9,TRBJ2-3,TGTGCCAGCAGCATCAGACAGTCCACAGATACGCAGTATTTT,CASSIRQSTDTQYF
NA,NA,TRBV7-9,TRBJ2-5,TGTGCCAGCAGCCCCGGCAGGGACCAAGAGACCCAGTACTTC,CASSPGRDQETQYF
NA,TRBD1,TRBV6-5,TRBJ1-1,TGTGCCAGCAGCATGGACAGGGGAAGAGCGGCTTTCTTT,CASSMDRGRAAFF
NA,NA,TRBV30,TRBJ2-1,TGTGCCTGGAATGGAGGGGTACGGGGGGAGCAGTTCTTC,CAWNGGVRGEQFF
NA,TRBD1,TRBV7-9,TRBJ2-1,TGTGCCAGCAGCCCCCCCGGACAGGGTTTTGGTGAGCAGTTCTTC,CASSPPGQGFGEQFF
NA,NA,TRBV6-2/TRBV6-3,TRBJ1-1,TGTGCCAGCAGTTACTCCTTCGGACTGGTCGCCACTGAAGCTTTCTTT,CASSYSFGLVATEAFF
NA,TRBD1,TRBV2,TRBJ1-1,TGTGCCAGCGGACAGGGGTTCGCTGAAGCTTTCTTT,CASGQGFAEAFF
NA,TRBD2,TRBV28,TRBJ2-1,TGTGCCAGCAGGCCTAGCGGGGGGGGAAGGAATGAGCAGTTCTTC,CASRPSGGGRNEQFF
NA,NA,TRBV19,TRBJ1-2,TGTGCCAGTAGTATATCGCAGGGCCGCGGACCCCCAGGCTACACCTTC,CASSISQGRGPPGYTF
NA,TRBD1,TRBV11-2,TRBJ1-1,TGTGCCAGCAGCGCTTTAGAGGGGGCTGGCACTGAAGCTTTCTTT,CASSALEGAGTEAFF
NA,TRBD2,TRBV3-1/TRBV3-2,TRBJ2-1,TGTGCCAGCAGCCCAGACCGGTCTAGCGGGGGGCCTGAGCAGTTCTTC,CASSPDRSSGGPEQFF
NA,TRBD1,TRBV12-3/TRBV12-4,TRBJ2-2,TGTGCCAGCGAACGGACAGGGCCGGGGGAGCTGTTTTTT,CASERTGPGELFF
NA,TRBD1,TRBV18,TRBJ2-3,TGTGCCAGCTCACCACAAGGACAGGGAATCCTTTACACAGATACGCAGTATTTT,CASSPQGQGILYTDTQYF
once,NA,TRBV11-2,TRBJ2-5,TGTGCCAGCAGCTTAGATCCACAGGGCAGTGGGGAGACCCAGTACTTC,CASSLDPQGSGETQYF
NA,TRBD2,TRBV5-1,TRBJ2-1,TGCGCCAGCAGTCCCGGACTAGCGGGGACACCGATCGAAGGAAGCTCCTACAATGAGCAGTTCTTC,CASSPGLAGTPIEGSSYNEQFF
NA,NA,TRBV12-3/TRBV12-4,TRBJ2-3,TGTGCCAGCAGTTTAATAGGGGCGGATACGCAGTATTTT,CASSLIGADTQYF
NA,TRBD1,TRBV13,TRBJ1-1,TGTGCCAGCAGCGGGTCGGGACAGGGAGAAACTGAAGCTTTCTTT,CASSGSGQGETEAFF
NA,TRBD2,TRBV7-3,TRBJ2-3,TGTGCCAGCAGCTTAGGCGGGGGGCGAACAGATACGCAGTATTTT,CASSLGGGRTDTQYF
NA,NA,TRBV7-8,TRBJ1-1,TGTGCCAGCAGCTTATACGCGCCCGAAGCTTTCTTT,CASSLYAPEAFF
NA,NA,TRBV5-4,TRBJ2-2,TGTGCCAGCAGCTTGGGGACTTTCGAAAACACCGGGGAGCTGTTTTTT,CASSLGTFENTGELFF
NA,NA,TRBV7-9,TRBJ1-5,TGTGCCAGCAGCCAAGAAGGCAGGGGCAATCAGCCCCAGCATTTT,CASSQEGRGNQPQHF
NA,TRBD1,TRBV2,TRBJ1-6,TGTGCCAGCACAGGATGGGGACAGGCTAATAATTCACCCCTCCACTTT,CASTGWGQANNSPLHF
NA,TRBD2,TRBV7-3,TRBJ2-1,TGTGCCAGCAGCCAGGTAGCGGGGGGCCAAGGCGCCCAGTTCTTC,CASSQVAGGQGAQFF
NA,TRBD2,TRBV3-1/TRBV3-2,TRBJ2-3,TGTGCCAGCAGCCTGGGACTAGTAACAGATACGCAGTATTTT,CASSLGLVTDTQYF
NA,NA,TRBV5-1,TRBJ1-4,TGCGCCAGCAGCCAATGGGGGGAAAATGAAAAACTGTTTTTT,CASSQWGENEKLFF
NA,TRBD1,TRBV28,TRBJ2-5,TGTGCCAGCAGGAGACAGGGTGGGGAGACCCAGTACTTC,CASRRQGGETQYF
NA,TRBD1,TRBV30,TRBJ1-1,TGTGGACAGGGGCGGAACACTGAAGCTTTCTTT,CGQGRNTEAFF
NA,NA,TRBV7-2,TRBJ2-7,TGTGCCAGCAGCTTAGCGCGAGGGGGGGGTGAGCAGTACTTC,CASSLARGGGEQYF
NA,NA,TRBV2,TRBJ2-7,TGTGCCAGCAGTGGGTCGTGGGCCCTCTACTACGAGCAGTACTTC,CASSGSWALYYEQYF
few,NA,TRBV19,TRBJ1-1,TGTGCCAGTAGTCAACAGGGCAGCACTGAAGCTTTCTTT,CASSQQGSTEAFF
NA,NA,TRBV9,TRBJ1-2,TGTGCCAGCAGCGTAGGTTGGGCGAAAGGCTACACCTTC,CASSVGWAKGYTF
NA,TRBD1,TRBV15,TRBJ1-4,TGTGCCACCAGCCCTCGGACAGGGAGATATGAAAAACTGTTTTTT,CATSPRTGRYEKLFF
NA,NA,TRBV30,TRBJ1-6,TGTGCCTGGCAAACTAGGGATTATAATTCACCCCTCCACTTT,CAWQTRDYNSPLHF
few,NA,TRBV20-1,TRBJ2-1,TGCAGTGCTAGTAGACAGTACAATGAGCAGTTCTTC,CSASRQYNEQFF
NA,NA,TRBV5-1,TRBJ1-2,TGCGCCAGCAGCGTGGACAGATATGGCTACACCTTC,CASSVDRYGYTF
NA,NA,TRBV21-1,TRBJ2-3,TGTGCCAGCAGCCCGCGGGGGGGCCCAGATACGCAGTATTTT,CASSPRGGPDTQYF
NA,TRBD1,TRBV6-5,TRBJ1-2,TGTGCCAGCAGGACAGGGGAGGTCGGAGGCTACACCTTC,CASRTGEVGGYTF